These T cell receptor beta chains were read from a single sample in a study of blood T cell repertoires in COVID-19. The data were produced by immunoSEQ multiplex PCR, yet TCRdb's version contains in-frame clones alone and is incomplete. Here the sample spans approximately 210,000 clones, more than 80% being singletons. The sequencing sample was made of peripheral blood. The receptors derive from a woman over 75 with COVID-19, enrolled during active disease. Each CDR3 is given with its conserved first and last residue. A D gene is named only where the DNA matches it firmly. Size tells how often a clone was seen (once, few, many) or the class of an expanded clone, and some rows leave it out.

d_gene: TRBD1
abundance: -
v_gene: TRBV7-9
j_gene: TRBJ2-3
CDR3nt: TGTGCCAGCAGTGGGCGGGACAGGACCTCTTTCGGCACAGATACGCAGTATTTT
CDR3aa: CASSGRDRTSFGTDTQYF

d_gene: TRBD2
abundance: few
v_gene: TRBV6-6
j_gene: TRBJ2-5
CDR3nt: TGTGCCAGCAGCCGACTAGCGGGAGGGTCGTACCAAGAGACCCAGTACTTC
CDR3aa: CASSRLAGGSYQETQYF

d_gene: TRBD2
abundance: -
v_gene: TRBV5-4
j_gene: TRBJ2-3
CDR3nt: TGTGCCAGCAGCCCGGGGGGGCAACTCACAGATACGCAGTATTTT
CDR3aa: CASSPGGQLTDTQYF

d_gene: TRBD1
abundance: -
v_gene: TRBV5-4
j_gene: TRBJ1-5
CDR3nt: TGTGCCAGCAAGAACAGGGGAAGCAATCAGCCCCAGCATTTT
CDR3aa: CASKNRGSNQPQHF

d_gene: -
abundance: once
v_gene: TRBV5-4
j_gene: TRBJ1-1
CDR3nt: TGTGCCAGCAGCTCTCCGACAGGAAACACTGAAGCTTTCTTT
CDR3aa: CASSSPTGNTEAFF

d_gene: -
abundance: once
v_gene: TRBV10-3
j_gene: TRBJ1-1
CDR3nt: TGTGCCATCAGGAAACAGAGCTTTGATTCTGAAGCTTTCTTT
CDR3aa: CAIRKQSFDSEAFF

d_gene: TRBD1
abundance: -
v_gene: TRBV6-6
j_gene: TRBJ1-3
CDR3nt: TGTGCCAGCAGTTACCCGACAGGGGTTGGAAACACCATATATTTT
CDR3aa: CASSYPTGVGNTIYF

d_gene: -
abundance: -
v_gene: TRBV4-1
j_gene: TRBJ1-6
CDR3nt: TGCGCCAGCAGCCCGAATACAGGGCTCCTGAATTTACCCCTCCACTTT
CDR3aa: CASSPNTGLLNLPLHF

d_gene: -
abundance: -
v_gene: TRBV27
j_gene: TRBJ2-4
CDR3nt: TGTGCCAGCAGTCCGCTCCGGGGGAAGGCGGAAAACATTCAGTACTTC
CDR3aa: CASSPLRGKAENIQYF

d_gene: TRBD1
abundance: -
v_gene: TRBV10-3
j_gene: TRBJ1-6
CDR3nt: TGTGCCATCAGTGAGACAGGGGATAATTCACCCCTCCACTTT
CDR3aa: CAISETGDNSPLHF

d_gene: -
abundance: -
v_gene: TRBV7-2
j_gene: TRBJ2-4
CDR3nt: TGTGCCAGCAGCTTACAGGCCGGGGTAACCAAAAACATTCAGTACTTC
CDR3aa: CASSLQAGVTKNIQYF

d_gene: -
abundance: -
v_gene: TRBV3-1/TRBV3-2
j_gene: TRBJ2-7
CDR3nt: TGTGCCAGCAGCCAAGCCCAGGGGCGAAGGTACTTC
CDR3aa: CASSQAQGRRYF

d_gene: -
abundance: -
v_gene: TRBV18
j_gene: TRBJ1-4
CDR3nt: TGTGCCAGCTCACCACAAACGGGAGAAGAAAAACTGTTTTTT
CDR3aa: CASSPQTGEEKLFF

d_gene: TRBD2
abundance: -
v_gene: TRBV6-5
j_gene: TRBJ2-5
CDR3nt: TGTGCCAGCGTAGCGGGAGGGAGTTCGGAGACCCAGTACTTC
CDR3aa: CASVAGGSSETQYF

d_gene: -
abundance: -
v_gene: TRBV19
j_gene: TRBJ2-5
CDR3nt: TGTGCCAGTATGAGAGGTCCCTATCAAGAGACCCAGTACTTC
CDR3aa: CASMRGPYQETQYF

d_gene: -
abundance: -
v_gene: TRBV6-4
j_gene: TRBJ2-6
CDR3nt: TGTGCCAGCAGCGCGGATCACTCTGGGGCCAACGTCCTGACTTTC
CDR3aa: CASSADHSGANVLTF

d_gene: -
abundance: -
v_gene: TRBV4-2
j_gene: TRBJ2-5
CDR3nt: TGTGCCAGCAGCCAAGGGTTCTCGGCCCAGTACTTC
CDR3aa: CASSQGFSAQYF

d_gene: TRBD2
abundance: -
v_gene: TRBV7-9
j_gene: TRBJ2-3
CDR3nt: TGTGCCAGCAACAGATTTCGGGAGGGAGGCACAGATACGCAGTATTTT
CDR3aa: CASNRFREGGTDTQYF

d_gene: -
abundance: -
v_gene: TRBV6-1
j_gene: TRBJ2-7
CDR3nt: TGTGCCAGCAGTGAAGCGGCGGGCTACGAGCAGTACTTC
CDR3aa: CASSEAAGYEQYF

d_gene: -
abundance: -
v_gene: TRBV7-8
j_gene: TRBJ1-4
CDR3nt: TGTGCCAGCAGCTTAGAATCTCCCGCAACTAATGAAAAACTGTTTTTT
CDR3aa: CASSLESPATNEKLFF

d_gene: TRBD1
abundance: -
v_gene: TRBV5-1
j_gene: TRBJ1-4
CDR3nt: TGCGCCAGCAGCTTGGCCGGGACAGGGGATGAAAAACTGTTTTTT
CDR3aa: CASSLAGTGDEKLFF

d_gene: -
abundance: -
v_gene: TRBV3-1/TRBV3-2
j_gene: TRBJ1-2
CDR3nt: TGTGCCAGCAGCCAAGGGCAGGGTGGCTACACCTTC
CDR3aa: CASSQGQGGYTF

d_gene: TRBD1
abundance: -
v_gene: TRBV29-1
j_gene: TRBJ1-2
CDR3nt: TGCAGCGTTGCCCCCGGGACAGGGGCTCATGGCTACACCTTC
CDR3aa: CSVAPGTGAHGYTF

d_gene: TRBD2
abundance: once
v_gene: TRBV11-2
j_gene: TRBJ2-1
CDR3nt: TGTGCCAGCAGCTTAGATCGGTTGGTAGCGGGGGGCCCAGACAATGAGCAGTTCTTC
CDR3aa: CASSLDRLVAGGPDNEQFF

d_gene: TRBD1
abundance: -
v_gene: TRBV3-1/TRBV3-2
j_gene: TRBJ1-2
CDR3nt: TGTGCCAGCAGCCACGCACTCTTATGGGACAGCGAAAATGGCTACACCTTC
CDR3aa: CASSHALLWDSENGYTF

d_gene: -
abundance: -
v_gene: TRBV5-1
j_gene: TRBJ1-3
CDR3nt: TGCGCCAGCAGCTTGGGACAGGCGATCTCTGGAAACACCATATATTTT
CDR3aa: CASSLGQAISGNTIYF

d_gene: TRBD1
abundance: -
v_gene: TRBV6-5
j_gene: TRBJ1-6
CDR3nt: TGTGCCAGTAGACAGGGCACTTCACCCCTCCACTTT
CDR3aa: CASRQGTSPLHF

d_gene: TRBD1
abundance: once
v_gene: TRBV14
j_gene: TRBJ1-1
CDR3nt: TGTGCCAGCAGTCCTTTGGACAGGCTGAACACTGAAGCTTTCTTT
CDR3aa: CASSPLDRLNTEAFF

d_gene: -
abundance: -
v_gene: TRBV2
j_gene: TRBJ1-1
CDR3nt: TGTGCCAGCAGTGATCAATTAGCCATTGCTGAAGCTTTCTTT
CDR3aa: CASSDQLAIAEAFF

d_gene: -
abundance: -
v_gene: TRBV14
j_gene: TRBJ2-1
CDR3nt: TGTGCCAGCAGCCAGGCCCTAAGGACTCAGCAGTTCTTC
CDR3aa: CASSQALRTQQFF

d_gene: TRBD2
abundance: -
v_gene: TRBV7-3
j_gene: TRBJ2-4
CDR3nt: TGTGCCAGCAGCTTATTTGGCCGGAAGGGGCTAGCGGGGAAAAGGAAAAACATTCAGTACTTC
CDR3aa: CASSLFGRKGLAGKRKNIQYF

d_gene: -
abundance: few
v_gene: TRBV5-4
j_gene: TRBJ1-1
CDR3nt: TGTGCCAGCAGTAGTACCTCCTCGGGGGGCACTGAAGCTTTCTTT
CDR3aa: CASSSTSSGGTEAFF

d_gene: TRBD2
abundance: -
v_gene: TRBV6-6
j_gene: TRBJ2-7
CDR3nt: TGTGCCAGCAGACTGACTAGCGGGGGTTCCCACGAGCAGTACTTC
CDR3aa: CASRLTSGGSHEQYF

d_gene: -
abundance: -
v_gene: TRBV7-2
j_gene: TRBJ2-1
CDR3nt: TGTGCCAGCAGCGTCACAGGGAGGGGTGAGCAGTTCTTC
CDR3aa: CASSVTGRGEQFF

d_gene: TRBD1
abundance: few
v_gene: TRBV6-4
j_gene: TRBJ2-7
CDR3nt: TGTGCCAGCAGTGAAAGACAGGGTGGCGAGCAGTACTTC
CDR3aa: CASSERQGGEQYF

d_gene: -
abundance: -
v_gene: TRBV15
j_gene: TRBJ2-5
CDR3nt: TGTGCCACCAGCAGAGATCCAAAAGGTGGGCGAGAGACCCAGTACTTC
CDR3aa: CATSRDPKGGRETQYF

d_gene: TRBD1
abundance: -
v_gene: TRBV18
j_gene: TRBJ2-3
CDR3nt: TGTGCCAGCTCACCACGGGATGGACAGGGAATGGATACGCAGTATTTT
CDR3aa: CASSPRDGQGMDTQYF

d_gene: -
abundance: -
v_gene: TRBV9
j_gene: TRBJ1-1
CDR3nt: TGTGCCAGCACCCGACCTTTTCCGACAGGTTCGAACACTGAAGCTTTCTTT
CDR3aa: CASTRPFPTGSNTEAFF

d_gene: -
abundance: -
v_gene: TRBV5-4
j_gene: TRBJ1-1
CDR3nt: TGTGCCAGCAGTCCGGGGTCCGGAATGAACACTGAAGCTTTCTTT
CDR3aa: CASSPGSGMNTEAFF

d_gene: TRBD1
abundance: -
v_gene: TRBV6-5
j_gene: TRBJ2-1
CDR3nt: TGTGCCAGCAGTCGGGTAGGGACAGGGATAAATGAGCAGTTCTTC
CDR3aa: CASSRVGTGINEQFF

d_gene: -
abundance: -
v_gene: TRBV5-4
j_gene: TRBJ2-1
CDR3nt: TGTGCCAGCACCCCGCGAGACAGCAATGAGCAGTTCTTC
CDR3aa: CASTPRDSNEQFF

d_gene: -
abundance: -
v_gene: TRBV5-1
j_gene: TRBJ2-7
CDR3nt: TGCGCCAGCAGCTTACAGGGCTCGTACGAGCAGTACTTC
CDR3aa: CASSLQGSYEQYF

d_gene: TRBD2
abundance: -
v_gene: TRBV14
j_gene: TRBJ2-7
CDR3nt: TGTGCCAGTGGACTAGCGGGAGCCGGGCAGTACTTC
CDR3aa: CASGLAGAGQYF

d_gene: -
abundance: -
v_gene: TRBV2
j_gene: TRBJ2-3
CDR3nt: TGTGCCAGCAGAAGGACAGAAAGCAGCACAGATACGCAGTATTTT
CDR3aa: CASRRTESSTDTQYF

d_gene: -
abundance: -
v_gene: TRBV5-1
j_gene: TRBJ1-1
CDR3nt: TGCGCCAGCAGCTTGATGGGGCGAGGAACTGAAGCTTTCTTT
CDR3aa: CASSLMGRGTEAFF

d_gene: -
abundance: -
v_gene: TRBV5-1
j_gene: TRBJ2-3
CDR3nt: TGCGCCAGCAGCCTCACAACAGATACGCAGTATTTT
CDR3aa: CASSLTTDTQYF

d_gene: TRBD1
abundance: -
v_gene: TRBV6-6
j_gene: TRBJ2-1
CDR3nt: TGTGCCAGCAGTCGAAACCGGGACAGCTCCTACAATGAGCAGTTCTTC
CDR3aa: CASSRNRDSSYNEQFF

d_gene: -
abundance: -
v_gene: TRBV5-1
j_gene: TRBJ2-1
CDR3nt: TGCGCCAGCAGCCTGGGGGGCGGCGGGAGTGGTAATGAGCAGTTCTTC
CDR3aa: CASSLGGGGSGNEQFF

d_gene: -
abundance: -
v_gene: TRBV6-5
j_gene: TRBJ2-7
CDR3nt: TGTGCCAGCAGCCCAGTAGGGGGTGTGGGGAACGAGCAGTACTTC
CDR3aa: CASSPVGGVGNEQYF

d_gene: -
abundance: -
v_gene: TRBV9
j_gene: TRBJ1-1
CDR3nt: TGTGCCAGCAGCGATTGGGGCGGGGTGGGGGACGGTGAAGCTTTCTTT
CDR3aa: CASSDWGGVGDGEAFF

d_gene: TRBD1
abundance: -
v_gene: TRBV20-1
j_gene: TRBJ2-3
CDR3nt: TGCAGTGCTAGTTCCTACAGGGGTCTGGGAGATACGCAGTATTTT
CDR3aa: CSASSYRGLGDTQYF

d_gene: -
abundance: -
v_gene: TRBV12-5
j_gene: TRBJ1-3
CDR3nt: TGTGCTAGTGCCCTCTCGGGGGGCGGAAACACCATATATTTT
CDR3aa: CASALSGGGNTIYF

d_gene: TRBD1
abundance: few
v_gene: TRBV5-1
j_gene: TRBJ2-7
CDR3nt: TGCGCCAGCAGCGTCGATGGGACAGGGAGACGCGAGCAGTACTTC
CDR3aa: CASSVDGTGRREQYF

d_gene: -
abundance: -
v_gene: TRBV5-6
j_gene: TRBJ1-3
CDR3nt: TGTGCCAGCAGCTCATCCCGGGACTTTGGAAACACCATATATTTT
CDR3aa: CASSSSRDFGNTIYF

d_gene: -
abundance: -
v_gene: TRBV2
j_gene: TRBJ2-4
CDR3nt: TGTGCCAGCAGGACGGACTTATCCATTCAGTACTTC
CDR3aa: CASRTDLSIQYF

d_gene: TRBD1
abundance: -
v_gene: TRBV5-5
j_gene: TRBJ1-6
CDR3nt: TGTGCCAGCAGCTGGGGACAGGGGGTTTCACCCCTCCACTTT
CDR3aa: CASSWGQGVSPLHF